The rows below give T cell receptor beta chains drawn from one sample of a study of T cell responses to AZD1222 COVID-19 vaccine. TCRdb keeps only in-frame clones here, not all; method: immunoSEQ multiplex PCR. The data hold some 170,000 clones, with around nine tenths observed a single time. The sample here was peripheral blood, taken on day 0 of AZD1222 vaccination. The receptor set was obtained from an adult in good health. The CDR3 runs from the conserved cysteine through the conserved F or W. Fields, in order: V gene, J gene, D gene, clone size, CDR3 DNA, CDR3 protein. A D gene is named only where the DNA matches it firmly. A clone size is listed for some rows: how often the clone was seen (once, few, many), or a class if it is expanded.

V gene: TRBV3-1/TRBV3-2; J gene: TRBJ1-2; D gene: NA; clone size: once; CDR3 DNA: TGTGCCAGCAGCCAAGAAGTGGGGCTCGGCTATGGCTACACCTTC; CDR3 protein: CASSQEVGLGYGYTF
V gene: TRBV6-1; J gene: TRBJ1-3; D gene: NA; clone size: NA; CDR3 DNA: TGTGCCAGCAGTGACCTCGTTGGCTTATCGGCATCTGGAAACACCATATATTTT; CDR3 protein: CASSDLVGLSASGNTIYF
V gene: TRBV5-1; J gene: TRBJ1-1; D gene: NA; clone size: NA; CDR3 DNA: TGCGCCAGCAGCTTGGAAGGGGTCACTGAAGCTTTCTTT; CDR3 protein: CASSLEGVTEAFF
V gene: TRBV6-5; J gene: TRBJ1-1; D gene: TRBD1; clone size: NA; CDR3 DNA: TGTGCCAGCACCGACAGGGTGGGGAACACTGAAGCTTTCTTT; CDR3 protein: CASTDRVGNTEAFF
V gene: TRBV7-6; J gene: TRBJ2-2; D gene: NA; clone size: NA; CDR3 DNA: TGTGCCAGCAGCTTAGTGGCGCCAGGTGGGACCGGGGAGCTGTTTTTT; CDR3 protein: CASSLVAPGGTGELFF
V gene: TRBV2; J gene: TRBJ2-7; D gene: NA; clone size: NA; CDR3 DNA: TGTGCCAGCAGTCCGGGCCCCCGTCGGGACGAGCAGTACTTC; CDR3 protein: CASSPGPRRDEQYF
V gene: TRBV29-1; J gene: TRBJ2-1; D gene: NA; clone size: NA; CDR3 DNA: TGCAGCGCCGGAGGGTCCTACAATGAGCAGTTCTTC; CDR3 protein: CSAGGSYNEQFF
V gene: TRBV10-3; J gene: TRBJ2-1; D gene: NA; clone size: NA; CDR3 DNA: TGTGCCATCAGCCACCGGGGGAGGGGGGACAATGAGCAGTTCTTC; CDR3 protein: CAISHRGRGDNEQFF
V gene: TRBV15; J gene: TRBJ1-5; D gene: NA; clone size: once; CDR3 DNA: TGTGCCACCCAGCAACGAAAGAATCAGCCCCAGCATTTT; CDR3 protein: CATQQRKNQPQHF
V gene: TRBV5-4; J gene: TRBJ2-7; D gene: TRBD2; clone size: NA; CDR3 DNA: TGTGCCAGCAGCTCCGGGGCGGGAGGTCCCTACGAGCAGTACTTC; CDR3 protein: CASSSGAGGPYEQYF
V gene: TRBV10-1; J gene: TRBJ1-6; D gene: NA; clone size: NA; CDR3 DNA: TGCGCCAGCAGTGCCAACAGGCTCGGGTCACCCCTCCACTTT; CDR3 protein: CASSANRLGSPLHF
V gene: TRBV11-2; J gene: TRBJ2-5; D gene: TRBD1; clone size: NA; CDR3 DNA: TGTGCCAGCACCGCCCTGACAGGGTCCCAAGAGACCCAGTACTTC; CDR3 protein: CASTALTGSQETQYF
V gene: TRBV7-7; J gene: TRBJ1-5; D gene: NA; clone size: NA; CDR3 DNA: TGTGCTAGCACCCAAATATCCGCCGAGGGGCCCCAGCATTTT; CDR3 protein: CASTQISAEGPQHF
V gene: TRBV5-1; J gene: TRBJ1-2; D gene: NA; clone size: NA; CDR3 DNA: TGCGCCAGCAGTCCAGACAGGCCCAACTATGGCTACACCTTC; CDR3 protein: CASSPDRPNYGYTF
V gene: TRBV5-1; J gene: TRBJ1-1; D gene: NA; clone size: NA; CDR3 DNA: TGCGCCAGCGGAGTGGGCACTGAAGCTTTCTTT; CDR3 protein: CASGVGTEAFF
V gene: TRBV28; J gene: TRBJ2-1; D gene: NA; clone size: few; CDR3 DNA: TGTGCCAGCAGTTCGGCAGGGGCGGACAATGAGCAGTTCTTC; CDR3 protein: CASSSAGADNEQFF
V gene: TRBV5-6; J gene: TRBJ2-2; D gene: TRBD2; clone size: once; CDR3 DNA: TGTGCCAGCAGCTGGGGGGTAGCGGGAAGTGGCACCGGGGAGCTGTTTTTT; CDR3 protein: CASSWGVAGSGTGELFF
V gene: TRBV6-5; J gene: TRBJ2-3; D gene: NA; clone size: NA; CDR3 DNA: TGTGCCAGCAGTTATTCTGTAGGAGATACGCAGTATTTT; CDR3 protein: CASSYSVGDTQYF
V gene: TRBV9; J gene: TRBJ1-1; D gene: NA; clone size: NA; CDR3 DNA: TGTGCCAGCAGCGTAGACGGAGGGGACTCCATCGCTTTCTTT; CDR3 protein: CASSVDGGDSIAFF
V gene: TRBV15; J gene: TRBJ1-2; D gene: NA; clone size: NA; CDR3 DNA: TGTGCCACCAGCAGAGATTGGTGGGAGGATGGCTACACCTTC; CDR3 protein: CATSRDWWEDGYTF
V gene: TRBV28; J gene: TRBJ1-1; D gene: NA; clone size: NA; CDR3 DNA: TGTGCCAGCAGGGCCCAGAAAGGGGCGAACACTGAAGCTTTCTTT; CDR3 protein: CASRAQKGANTEAFF
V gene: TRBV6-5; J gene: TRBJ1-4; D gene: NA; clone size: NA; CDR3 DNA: TGTGCCAGCAGCAGCGGACGGCTAGGGGGTGAAAAACTGTTTTTT; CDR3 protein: CASSSGRLGGEKLFF
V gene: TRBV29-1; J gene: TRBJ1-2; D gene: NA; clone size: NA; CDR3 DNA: TGCAGCGTGGTTCACGTCTATGGCTACACCTTC; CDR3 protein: CSVVHVYGYTF
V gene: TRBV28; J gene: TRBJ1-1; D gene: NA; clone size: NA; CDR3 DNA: TGTGCCAGCATAGGGGTAACTGAAGCTTTCTTT; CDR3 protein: CASIGVTEAFF
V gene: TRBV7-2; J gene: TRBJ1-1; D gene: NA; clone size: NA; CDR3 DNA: TGTGCCAGCAGCATCGGCAGGAACACTGAAGCTTTCTTT; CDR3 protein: CASSIGRNTEAFF
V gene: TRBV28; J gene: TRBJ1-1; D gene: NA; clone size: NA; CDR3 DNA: TGTGCCAGCAGATCGAACGGGCAGGGTAGCACTGAAGCTTTCTTT; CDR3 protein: CASRSNGQGSTEAFF
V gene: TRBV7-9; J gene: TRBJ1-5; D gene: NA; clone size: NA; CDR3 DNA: TGTGCCAGCAGCCTAAACCATCAGCCCCAGCATTTT; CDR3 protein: CASSLNHQPQHF
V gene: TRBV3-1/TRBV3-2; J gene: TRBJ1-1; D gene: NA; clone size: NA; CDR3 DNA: TGTGCCAGCAGCCAAGTCCCGCAAAGCTGGTTTGAAGCTTTCTTT; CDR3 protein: CASSQVPQSWFEAFF
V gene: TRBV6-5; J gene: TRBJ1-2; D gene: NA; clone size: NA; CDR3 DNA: TGTGCCAGCAGTTTTTCGACAGATATCTATGGCTACACCTTC; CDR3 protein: CASSFSTDIYGYTF
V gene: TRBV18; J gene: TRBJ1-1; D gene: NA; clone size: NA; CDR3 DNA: TGTGCCAGCTCACTTAAGGAAAACACTGAAGCTTTCTTT; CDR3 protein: CASSLKENTEAFF
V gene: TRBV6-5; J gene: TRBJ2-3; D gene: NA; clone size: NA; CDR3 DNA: TGTGCCAGCAGTTCCGGGCCTTCGTGGGGCACAGATACGCAGTATTTT; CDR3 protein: CASSSGPSWGTDTQYF
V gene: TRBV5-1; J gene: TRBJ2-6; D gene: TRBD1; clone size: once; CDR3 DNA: TGCGCCAGCAGCTTAGAGGGGGCTGCGGGGGCCAACGTCCTGACTTTC; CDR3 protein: CASSLEGAAGANVLTF
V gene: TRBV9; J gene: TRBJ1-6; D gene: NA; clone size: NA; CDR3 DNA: TGTGCCAGCAGCGTAGAGACAAGAGGGTCACCCCTCCACTTT; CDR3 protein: CASSVETRGSPLHF
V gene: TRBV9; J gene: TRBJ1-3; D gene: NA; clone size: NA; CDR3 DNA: TGTGCCAGCAGCGTAGCTGATCTCTCGGGTGGAAACACCATATATTTT; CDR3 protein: CASSVADLSGGNTIYF
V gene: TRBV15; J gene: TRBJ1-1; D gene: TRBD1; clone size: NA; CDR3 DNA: TGTGCCACCAGCGGGACAGGGGAATTTTTGGGCACTGAAGCTTTCTTT; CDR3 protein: CATSGTGEFLGTEAFF
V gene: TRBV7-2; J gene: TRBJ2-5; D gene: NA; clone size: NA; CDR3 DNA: TGTGCCAGCAGCTTAGTAGGGGGACAAGAGACCCAGTACTTC; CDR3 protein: CASSLVGGQETQYF
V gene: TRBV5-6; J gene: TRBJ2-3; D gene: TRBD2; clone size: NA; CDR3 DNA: TGTGCCAGCAGCTTGGTGAAGGCTAGCGGGACGACAGATACGCAGTATTTT; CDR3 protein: CASSLVKASGTTDTQYF
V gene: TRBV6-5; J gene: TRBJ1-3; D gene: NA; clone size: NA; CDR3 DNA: TGTGCCAGCAGTTACGGGCACGTCTCTGGAAACACCATATATTTT; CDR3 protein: CASSYGHVSGNTIYF
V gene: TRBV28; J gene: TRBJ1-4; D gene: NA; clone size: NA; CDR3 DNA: TGTGCCAGCAGCCACGGGGGTGGCGGGACTGAAAAACTGTTTTTT; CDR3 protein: CASSHGGGGTEKLFF